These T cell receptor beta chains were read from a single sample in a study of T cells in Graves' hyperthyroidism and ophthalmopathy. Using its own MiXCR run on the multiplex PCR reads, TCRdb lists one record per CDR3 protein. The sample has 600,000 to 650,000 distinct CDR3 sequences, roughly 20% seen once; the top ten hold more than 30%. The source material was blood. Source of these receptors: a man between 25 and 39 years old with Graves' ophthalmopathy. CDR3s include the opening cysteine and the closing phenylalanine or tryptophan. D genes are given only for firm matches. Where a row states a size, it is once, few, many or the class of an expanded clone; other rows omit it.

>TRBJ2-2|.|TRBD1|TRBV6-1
TGTGCCAGCACCTACCTCCCGGGACAGGGTTTATACGGGGAGCTGTTTTTT
CASTYLPGQGLYGELFF
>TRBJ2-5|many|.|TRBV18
TGTGCCAGCTCACACCGGGGGGAGACCCAGTACTTC
CASSHRGETQYF
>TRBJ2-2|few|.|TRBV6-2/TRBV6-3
TGTGCCAGCACCTACTCGGGCTACACCGGGGAGCTGTTTTTT
CASTYSGYTGELFF
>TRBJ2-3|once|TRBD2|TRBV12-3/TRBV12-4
TGTGCCAGCAGTTTAAACCCCCGACTAGCGGGGCCCCTCTATACGCAGTATTTT
CASSLNPRLAGPLYTQYF
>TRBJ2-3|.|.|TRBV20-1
TGCAGTGCTAGAGATTTCCGTAGGAGCGCAGATACGCAGTATTTT
CSARDFRRSADTQYF
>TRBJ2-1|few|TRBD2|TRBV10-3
TGTGCCATCAGTGAGCGCGGCGGGAGCGGTTACAATGAGCAGTTCTTC
CAISERGGSGYNEQFF
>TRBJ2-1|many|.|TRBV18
TGTGCCAGCTCACCGGGCGAGTGGAGTTCCTACAATGAGCAGTTCTTC
CASSPGEWSSYNEQFF
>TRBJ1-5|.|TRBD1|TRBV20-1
TGCAGTGCTAGAGACCCGGGACAGGGTGGAGCGCCCCAGCATTTT
CSARDPGQGGAPQHF
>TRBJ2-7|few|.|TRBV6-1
TGTGCCAGCAGGGGGTGGGCCGTCCGGCACTACGAGCAGTACTTC
CASRGWAVRHYEQYF
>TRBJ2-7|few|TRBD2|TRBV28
TGTGCCAGCACCTCCGGGACTAGCGGGACGAGAGAGCAGTACTTC
CASTSGTSGTREQYF
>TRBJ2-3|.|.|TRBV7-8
TGTGCCAGCAGCTTCCCAGTTGAGGGTAACGCAGATACGCAGTATTTT
CASSFPVEGNADTQYF
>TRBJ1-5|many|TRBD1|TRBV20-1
TGCAGTGCGGGACAGGAAAAGAGGCAGCCCCAGCATTTT
CSAGQEKRQPQHF
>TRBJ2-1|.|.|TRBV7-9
TGTGCCAGCAGCCGAGAGGCACTCCAAGAGACCCAGTTCTTC
CASSREALQETQFF
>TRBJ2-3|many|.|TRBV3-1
TGTGCCAGCAGCCGCCCCGAAGGGAATATGGCCACTAATACGCAGTATTTT
CASSRPEGNMATNTQYF
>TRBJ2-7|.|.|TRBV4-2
TGTGCCAGCAGCCAAGTTCCGGGCCTCGCCTACGAGCAGTACTTC
CASSQVPGLAYEQYF
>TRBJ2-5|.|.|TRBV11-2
TGTGCCAGCAGCTTAGACGGGAAGGAGGAAGAGACCCAGTACTTC
CASSLDGKEEETQYF
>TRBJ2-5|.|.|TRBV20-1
TGCAGTGCTAGAGATTGGGGCTCACCTCCCTCGGAGACCCAGTACTTC
CSARDWGSPPSETQYF
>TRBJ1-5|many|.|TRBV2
TGTGCCAGCAGTGAGGGGGAGACGAGCAATCAGCCCCAGCATTTT
CASSEGETSNQPQHF
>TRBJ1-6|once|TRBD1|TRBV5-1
TGCGCCAGCTGGTCCGGGACAGGGAATTCACCCCTCCACTTT
CASWSGTGNSPLHF
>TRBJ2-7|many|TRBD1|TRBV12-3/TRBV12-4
TGTGCCAGCAGTGCAAGGGACAGGATAATGAACGAGCAGTACTTC
CASSARDRIMNEQYF
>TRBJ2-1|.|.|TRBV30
TGTGCCTGGGGCCGCAATGAGCAGTTCTTC
CAWGRNEQFF
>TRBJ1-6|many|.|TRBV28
TGTGCCAGCAGTTTCATCAGGGGAAATTCACCCCTCCACTTT
CASSFIRGNSPLHF